The 21 T cell receptor beta chains presented below share a single source sample, sequenced in a study of blood T cell repertoires in COVID-19. TCRdb keeps only in-frame clones here, not all; method: immunoSEQ multiplex PCR. Seen here are about 220,000 clones, around 87% observed once, and the top ten hold approximately 3.4%. Sequencing input: PBMCs or T cells enriched from blood (not recorded which). These receptors originate from a woman aged 18-29 years in a cohort exposed to, infected with or recovered from COVID-19 (not recorded which).

V gene TRBV24-1 combines with J gene TRBJ2-1, with 10 bases that match TRBD1. The CDR3 is 15 amino acids. Per the germline V gene, CDR1 is KGHDR and CDR2 is SFDVKD. V lost 2 bases and J lost 8; bases outside the gene matches: 5. The CDR3 here is CATSDWDRGGDEQFF. The CDR3 DNA reads TGTGCCACCAGTGATTGGGACAGGGGCGGCGATGAGCAGTTCTTC.

The chain carries TRBV6-5 and TRBJ1-1; TRBD1 might be the D (6 bases). The CDR3 has 13 amino acids. Germline V lookup: CDR1 MNHEY, CDR2 SVGAGI. V lost 5 bases and J 11 bases, leaving 18 bases between the germline ends. The CDR3 region is CASSPRATGTAFF. CDR3 coding DNA: TGTGCCAGCAGTCCCCGGGCTACAGGGACGGCTTTCTTT.

As for this clone: Other nucleotide sequences in the sample specify the same CDR3. The rearrangement joins TRBV5-1 to TRBJ1-1, with TRBD1 identical over 9 bases. Germline V gives CDR1 SGHRS, CDR2 YFSETQ. CDR3 size: 14 residues. The V and J ends lost 4 bases and 5 bases, in that order; junction bases with no gene match: 6. CDR3 nucleotide sequence: TGCGCCAGCAGCCAGGGACAGGGTGGTACTGAAGCTTTCTTT. Translated, it gives CASSQGQGGTEAFF.

The V call is TRBV19, the J call TRBJ1-5; TRBD1 agrees at 12 bases. With V trimmed by 7 bases and J by 6 bases, 10 bases remained unmatched. The CDR3 contains 16 residues. In germline, CDR1 is LNHDA, CDR2 SQIVND (reference sequence). The CDR3 DNA reads as TGTGCCAGTAAGGCCTTCGGGACAGGGGGCGGTCAGCCCCAGCATTTT. Amino acid sequence: CASKAFGTGGGQPQHF.

V gene TRBV29-1 combines with J gene TRBJ1-2; a possible D gene is TRBD1 (5 bases). The CDR3 has 12 amino acids. The V gene lost 3 bases and the J gene lost 4 bases, with 9 bases spanning the gap. From germline, CDR1 is SQVTM and CDR2 ANQGSEA. The CDR3 DNA is TGCAGCGTTGACGACAGCACCTATGGCTACACCTTC. Amino acids: CSVDDSTYGYTF.

The CDR3 sequence is CASSLGSGRPLGNEQYF. In nucleotides, the CDR3 is TGTGCCAGCAGCTTAGGTAGCGGGAGGCCCCTCGGGAACGAGCAGTACTTC. This rearrangement joins TRBV7-6 to TRBJ2-7; 10 bases map to TRBD2. This CDR3 contains 17 residues. V lost 1 base, J lost 5 bases, and 11 bases stayed unmatched. In germline, CDR1 is SGHVS, CDR2 FNYEAQ.

This rearrangement joins TRBV10-2 to TRBJ1-4; 9 positions agree with TRBD1. Looked up from germline, CDR1 is WSHSY and CDR2 is SAAADI. J was trimmed by 6 bases and V by 8 bases; bases with no gene match: 7. CDR3 length equals 14 residues. CDR3 amino acids: CASGPTGGYEKLFF. In DNA, the CDR3 is TGCGCCAGCGGCCCGACAGGGGGTTATGAAAAACTGTTTTTT.

The rearrangement joins TRBV18 to TRBJ2-1, with D perhaps matching TRBD2 (6 bases). The ends were cut back, 3 bases at V and 2 bases at J, with 11 bases in the middle. Germline V gives CDR1 KGHSH, CDR2 LQKENI. The CDR3 contains 15 residues. The CDR3: CASSPPGLPYNEQFF. For the CDR3, the DNA is TGTGCCAGCTCACCGCCGGGACTCCCCTACAATGAGCAGTTCTTC.

J is TRBJ1-1 and V is TRBV15; D unclear. The length of the CDR3 is 16 residues. The V and J ends lost 0 bases and 0 bases respectively, with 11 bases between them. Germline-derived CDR1 and CDR2 are LNHNV and YYDKDF (reference sequence). The CDR3 DNA is TGTGCCACCAGCAGAGATCTTCCAGGTGTGAACACTGAAGCTTTCTTT. It codes for CATSRDLPGVNTEAFF.

CDR3 nucleotides: TGCGCCAGCAGCTTGGGGGCGACTAGCGGGAAGGATGAGCAGTTCTTC. The encoded protein is CASSLGATSGKDEQFF. This chain uses TRBV5-1 with TRBJ2-1; 11 bases match TRBD2. The CDR3 is made up of 16 amino acids. Germline CDR1 reads SGHRS; CDR2 reads YFSETQ. Trimming removed 0 bases from V and 8 bases from J; junction bases left unmatched: 7.

V gene TRBV27 combines with J gene TRBJ2-7; 10 bases are shared with TRBD1. CDR3 size: 14 residues. V gave up 2 bases and J gave up 12 bases; unmatched junction bases: 10. Germline CDR1 MNHEY, CDR2 SMNVEV (reference sequence). CDR3 in amino acids: CASSLMGQGNSLYF. DNA of the CDR3: TGTGCCAGCAGTTTAATGGGACAGGGGAATAGCTTGTACTTC.

This chain joins TRBV18 and TRBJ1-6, with unresolved D. Deletions cut 3 bases from V and 4 bases from J, with 10 bases between. The CDR3 contains 15 residues. The V gene's germline CDR1 is KGHSH and CDR2 LQKENI. For the CDR3, the DNA is TGTGCCAGCTCACCCCCGGCCGGGTATAATTCACCCCTCCACTTT. This sequence encodes CASSPPAGYNSPLHF.

V and J are TRBV9 and TRBJ2-4; 8 nucleotides agree with TRBD2. Trimming took 3 bases from V and 3 from J; bases not matched to a gene: 5. CDR3 length equals 15 residues. The V gene's germline CDR1 is SGDLS and CDR2 YYNGEE. The CDR3: CASSGSGIGKNIQYF. CDR3 nucleotide sequence: TGTGCCAGCAGCGGTAGCGGGATAGGCAAAAACATTCAGTACTTC.

This clone was seen a single time. V is TRBV5-1 and J is TRBJ2-5; 9 bases agree with TRBD2. This CDR3 comprises 15 residues. Germline CDR1 SGHRS, CDR2 YFSETQ. Trimming cost V 5 bases and J 3 bases; bases outside gene matches: 8. CDR3 residues: CASRYLAGAEETQYF. DNA of the CDR3: TGCGCCAGCAGATATTTAGCGGGGGCCGAAGAGACCCAGTACTTC.

The V call is TRBV15, the J call TRBJ2-2; D is uncertain. Trimming cost V 0 bases and J 1 base, with 9 bases left between them. The germline V gene has CDR1 LNHNV and CDR2 YYDKDF (reference sequence). There are 16 residues in the CDR3. Here the CDR3 DNA reads TGTGCCACCAGCAGAGATAGCCCCCAGAACACCGGGGAGCTGTTTTTT. Protein product: CATSRDSPQNTGELFF.

V is TRBV3-1 (or the pseudogene TRBV3-2) and J is TRBJ1-2, with 8 bases identical to TRBD1. After removal of 3 bases from V and 4 bases from J, the junction contained 1 base not matched to a gene. Germline lookup yields CDR1 LGHDT and CDR2 YNNKEL (reference sequence). The CDR3 has 13 amino acids. CDR3 DNA: TGTGCCAGCAGCCAGGGACAGGCCTATGGCTACACCTTC. Translation gives CASSQGQAYGYTF.

V usage is TRBV19 and J usage is TRBJ1-1; maybe TRBD1 (5 bases). Germline assignment: CDR1 LNHDA and CDR2 SQIVND (reference sequence). The CDR3 runs to 13 residues. The germline V and J ends were trimmed by 10 bases and 0 bases, with 12 bases remaining between them. The DNA of the CDR3 is TGTGCCACCAGGCAGGGCTTGAACACTGAAGCTTTCTTT. Its translation is CATRQGLNTEAFF.

V is TRBV4-1 and J is TRBJ1-5; the match to TRBD1 covers 8 bases. The germline V gene has CDR1 MGHRA and CDR2 YSYEKL. The CDR3 contains 16 residues. Losses at the gene ends were 1 base for V and 5 bases for J; bases not matched to a gene: 7. The CDR3 is CASSQGTGRKDQPQHF. The DNA for the CDR3 is TGCGCCAGCAGCCAAGGGACAGGGCGGAAGGATCAGCCCCAGCATTTT.

V usage is TRBV27 and J usage is TRBJ2-1, with 8 bases aligning to TRBD2. The CDR3 totals 18 residues. Germline-derived CDR1 and CDR2 are MNHEY and SMNVEV (reference sequence). V shed 4 bases, J shed 7 bases, and the junction held 18 bases outside the gene matches. The CDR3 spells CASSSLGERGRGGNEQFF. Here the CDR3 DNA reads TGTGCCAGCAGTTCCCTGGGGGAGCGGGGGAGGGGTGGTAATGAGCAGTTCTTC.

This clone was seen once. The chain combines TRBV30 with TRBJ1-3; D unresolved. The CDR3 sequence is 13 residues long. In germline, CDR1 is GTSNPN, CDR2 SVGIG (reference sequence). The V gene lost 1 base and the J gene lost 4 bases, with 8 bases spanning the gap. CDR3 sequence (DNA): TGTGCCTGGAGTGCTTCTATCGGAAACACCATATATTTT. The encoded protein is CAWSASIGNTIYF.

About this clone: Other nucleotide sequences from this sample produce the same CDR3. The chain combines TRBV19 with TRBJ1-5, with D unclear. This CDR3 has 12 residues. Germline CDR1 is LNHDA and CDR2 is SQIVND (reference sequence). The V end lost 3 bases, the J end lost 2 bases, and 2 bases lay between the germline ends. DNA of the CDR3: TGTGCCAGTAGTATCGGCAATCAGCCCCAGCATTTT. Amino acid sequence: CASSIGNQPQHF.